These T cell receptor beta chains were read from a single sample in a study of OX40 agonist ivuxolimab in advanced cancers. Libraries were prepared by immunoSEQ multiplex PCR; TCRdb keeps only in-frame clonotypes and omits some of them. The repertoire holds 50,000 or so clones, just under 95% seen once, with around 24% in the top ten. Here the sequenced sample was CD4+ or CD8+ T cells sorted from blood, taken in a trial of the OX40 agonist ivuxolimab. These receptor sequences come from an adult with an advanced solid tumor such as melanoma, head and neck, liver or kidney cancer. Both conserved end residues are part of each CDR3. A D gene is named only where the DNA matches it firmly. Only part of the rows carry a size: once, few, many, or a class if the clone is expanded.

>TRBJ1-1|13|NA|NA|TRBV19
CASSARGNTEAFF
TGTGCCAGTAGTGCTAGAGGGAACACTGAAGCTTTCTTT
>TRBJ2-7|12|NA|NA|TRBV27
CASSLSVYEQYF
TGTGCCAGCAGTTTAAGCGTTTACGAGCAGTACTTC
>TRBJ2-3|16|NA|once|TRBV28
CASSSLTGRVTDTQYF
TGTGCCAGCAGTTCCCTAACCGGGAGAGTCACAGATACGCAGTATTTT
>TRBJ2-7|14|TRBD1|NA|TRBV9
CASSVGQGTYEQYF
TGTGCCAGCAGCGTAGGACAGGGTACCTACGAGCAGTACTTC
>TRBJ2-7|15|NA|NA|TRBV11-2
CASKTPDREDYEQYF
TGTGCCAGCAAAACACCGGACCGTGAGGACTACGAGCAGTACTTC
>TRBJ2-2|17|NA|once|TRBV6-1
CASSKGPRRDNTGELFF
TGTGCCAGCAGTAAAGGCCCCCGCAGGGATAACACCGGGGAGCTGTTTTTT
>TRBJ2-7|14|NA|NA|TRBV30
CAWSVGVATYEQYF
TGTGCCTGGAGTGTGGGGGTCGCTACCTACGAGCAGTACTTC
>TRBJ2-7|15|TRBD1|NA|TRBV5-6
CASSPTGTGYHEQYF
TGTGCCAGCAGCCCGACCGGGACAGGGTACCACGAGCAGTACTTC
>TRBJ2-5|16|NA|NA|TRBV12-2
CASRLVPGDNQETQYF
TGTGCAAGTCGCTTAGTGCCAGGGGATAACCAAGAGACCCAGTACTTC
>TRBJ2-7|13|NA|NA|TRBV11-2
CASSLRQPYEQYF
TGTGCCAGCAGCTTACGACAGCCCTACGAGCAGTACTTC
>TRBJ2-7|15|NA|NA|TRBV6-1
CASSSKGGGTYEQYF
TGTGCCAGCAGCTCGAAGGGGGGAGGGACCTACGAGCAGTACTTC
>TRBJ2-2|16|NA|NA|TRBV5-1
CASSLLIGDAAGELFF
TGCGCCAGCAGCTTGCTCATCGGGGATGCGGCCGGGGAGCTGTTTTTT
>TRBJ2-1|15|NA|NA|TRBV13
CASSPNRGTGNEQFF
TGTGCCAGCAGCCCCAACAGAGGGACGGGGAATGAGCAGTTCTTC
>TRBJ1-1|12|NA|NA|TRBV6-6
CASSYGGTEAFF
TGTGCCAGCAGTTACGGGGGGACTGAAGCTTTCTTT
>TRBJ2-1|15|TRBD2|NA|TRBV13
CASSFLAGGYNEQFF
TGTGCCAGCAGCTTCCTAGCGGGAGGGTACAATGAGCAGTTCTTC
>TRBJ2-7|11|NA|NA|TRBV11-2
CASSEDYEQYF
TGTGCCAGCAGCGAGGATTACGAGCAGTACTTC
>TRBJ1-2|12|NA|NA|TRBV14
CASSQGMSGYTF
TGTGCCAGCAGCCAAGGGATGAGCGGCTACACCTTC
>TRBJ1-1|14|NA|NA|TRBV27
CASSFGVTRTEAFF
TGTGCCAGCAGTTTCGGAGTCACGAGGACTGAAGCTTTCTTT
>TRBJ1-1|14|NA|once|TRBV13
CASKQGLGNTEAFF
TGTGCCAGCAAGCAGGGCTTGGGGAACACTGAAGCTTTCTTT
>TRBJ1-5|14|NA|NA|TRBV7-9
CASSTGGSGQPQHF
TGTGCCAGCAGCACCGGGGGGTCCGGGCAGCCCCAGCATTTT
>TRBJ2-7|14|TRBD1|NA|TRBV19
CASSILQGAGEQYF
TGTGCCAGTAGTATATTACAGGGGGCTGGTGAGCAGTACTTC
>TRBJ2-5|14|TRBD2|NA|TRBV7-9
CASSRSGRQETQYF
TGTGCCAGCAGCCGCAGCGGGAGACAAGAGACCCAGTACTTC
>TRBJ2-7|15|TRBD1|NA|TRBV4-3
CASSQVPRTGAEQYF
TGCGCCAGCAGCCAAGTCCCTCGGACAGGGGCCGAGCAGTACTTC
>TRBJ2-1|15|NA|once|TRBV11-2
CASRVSGPTLEEQFF
TGTGCCAGCAGAGTATCCGGGCCCACCTTGGAGGAGCAGTTCTTC
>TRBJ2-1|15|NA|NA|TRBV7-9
CASRVDSISDNEQFF
TGTGCCAGCAGGGTCGACTCAATTAGTGACAATGAGCAGTTCTTC
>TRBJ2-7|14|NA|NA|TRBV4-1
CASSQAYKSYEQYF
TGCGCCAGCAGCCAAGCCTACAAGTCCTACGAGCAGTACTTC
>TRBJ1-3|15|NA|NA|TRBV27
CASSPQRAPGNTIYF
TGTGCCAGCAGTCCCCAGCGTGCGCCCGGAAACACCATATATTTT
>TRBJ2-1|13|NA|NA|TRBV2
CARAETSYNEQFF
TGTGCCAGGGCGGAAACCTCCTACAATGAGCAGTTCTTC
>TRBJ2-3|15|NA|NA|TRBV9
CASSVAKAAVDTQYF
TGTGCCAGCAGCGTAGCGAAGGCCGCCGTGGATACGCAGTATTTT
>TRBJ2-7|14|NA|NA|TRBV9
CASSVGEGAYEQYF
TGTGCCAGCAGCGTAGGGGAGGGGGCCTACGAGCAGTACTTC
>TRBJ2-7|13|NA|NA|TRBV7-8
CASSLDAVYEQYF
TGTGCCAGCAGCTTAGATGCGGTGTACGAGCAGTACTTC
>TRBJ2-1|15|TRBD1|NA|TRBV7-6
CASSSDRGHGNEQFF
TGTGCCAGCAGCTCCGACAGGGGCCACGGGAATGAGCAGTTCTTC
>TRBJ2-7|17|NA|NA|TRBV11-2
CASSLGPPLGGQYEQYF
TGTGCCAGCAGCTTAGGCCCCCCGCTCGGGGGCCAATACGAGCAGTACTTC
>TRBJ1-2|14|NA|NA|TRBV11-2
CASRPVGGSLGYTF
TGTGCCAGCAGACCCGTCGGGGGCTCTCTTGGCTACACCTTC
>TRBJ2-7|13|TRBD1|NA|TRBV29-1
CSVELGQGYEQYF
TGCAGCGTTGAGTTAGGACAGGGCTACGAGCAGTACTTC
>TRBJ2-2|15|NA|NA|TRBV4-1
CASSLVGWGTGELFF
TGCGCCAGCAGCCTCGTAGGTTGGGGCACCGGGGAGCTGTTTTTT
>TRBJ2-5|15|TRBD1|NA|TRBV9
CASSAGGRGQETQYF
TGTGCCAGCAGCGCAGGGGGAAGGGGACAAGAGACCCAGTACTTC
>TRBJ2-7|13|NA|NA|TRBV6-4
CASSEGAGSEQYF
TGTGCCAGCAGTGAGGGTGCGGGAAGCGAGCAGTACTTC
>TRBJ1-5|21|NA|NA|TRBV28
CASSLPRVGQGRWSGNQPQHF
TGTGCCAGCAGTTTACCACGGGTGGGGCAGGGAAGGTGGAGCGGCAATCAGCCCCAGCATTTT
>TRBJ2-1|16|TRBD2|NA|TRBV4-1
CASSQDGLAGYNEQFF
TGCGCCAGCAGCCAAGATGGACTAGCGGGGTACAATGAGCAGTTCTTC
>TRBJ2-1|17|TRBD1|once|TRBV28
CASSSDRVSVWYNEQFF
TGTGCCAGCAGTTCCGACAGGGTCTCTGTGTGGTACAATGAGCAGTTCTTC
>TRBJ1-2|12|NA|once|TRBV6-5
CASSYSGVGYTF
TGTGCCAGCAGTTACTCGGGGGTCGGCTACACCTTC
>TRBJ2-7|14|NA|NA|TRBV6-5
CASSYGYRVHEQYF
TGTGCCAGCAGTTACGGTTACAGGGTCCACGAGCAGTACTTC
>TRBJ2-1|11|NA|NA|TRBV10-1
CASSGGNEQFF
TGCGCCAGCAGTGGGGGGAATGAGCAGTTCTTC
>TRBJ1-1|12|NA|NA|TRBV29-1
CSAGQLDTEAFF
TGCAGCGCCGGACAGCTCGATACTGAAGCTTTCTTT
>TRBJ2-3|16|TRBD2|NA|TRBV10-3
CAISLAGALRPDTQYF
TGTGCCATCAGCCTAGCGGGAGCCCTCCGTCCAGATACGCAGTATTTT
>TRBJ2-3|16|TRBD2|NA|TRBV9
CASSARGGSWTDTQYF
TGTGCCAGCAGCGCCCGCGGGGGTTCGTGGACAGATACGCAGTATTTT
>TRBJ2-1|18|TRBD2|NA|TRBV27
CASSLGTSGRAAYNEQFF
TGTGCCAGCAGTTTAGGGACTAGCGGGAGGGCCGCCTACAATGAGCAGTTCTTC
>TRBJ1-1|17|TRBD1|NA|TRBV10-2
CASRRDFPGQMNTEAFF
TGCGCCAGCAGAAGAGATTTTCCGGGACAGATGAACACTGAAGCTTTCTTT
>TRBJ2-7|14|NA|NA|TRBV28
CASSPPRGSYEQYF
TGTGCCAGCAGTCCCCCCCGGGGATCCTACGAGCAGTACTTC
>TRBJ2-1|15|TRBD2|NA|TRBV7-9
CASSSDNGLAFDQFF
TGTGCCAGCAGCTCCGATAATGGACTAGCTTTCGATCAGTTCTTC
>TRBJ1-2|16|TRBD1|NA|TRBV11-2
CASSSESTGIYYGYTF
TGTGCCAGCAGCTCCGAGTCGACAGGGATTTACTATGGCTACACCTTC
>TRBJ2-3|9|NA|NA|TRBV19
CASKDTQYF
TGTGCCAGTAAAGATACGCAGTATTTT
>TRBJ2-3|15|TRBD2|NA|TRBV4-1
CASGTSGSLADTQYF
TGCGCCAGTGGTACTAGCGGGAGTCTCGCAGATACGCAGTATTTT
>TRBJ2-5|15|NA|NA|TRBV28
CASSPLPQSQETQYF
TGTGCCAGCAGTCCCCTCCCGCAGTCTCAAGAGACCCAGTACTTC
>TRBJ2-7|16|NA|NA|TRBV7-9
CASSSLAADISYEQYF
TGTGCCAGCAGCAGCCTCGCGGCAGATATATCCTACGAGCAGTACTTC
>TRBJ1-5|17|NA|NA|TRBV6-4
CASSDSRRSPQNQPQHF
TGTGCCAGCAGTGACTCGAGGCGGTCCCCACAAAATCAGCCCCAGCATTTT